The clone carrying this TCR beta chain came up many times. Antigen unknown. The lymph nodes were axillary draining lymph nodes from breast cancer patients. Germline V lookup: CDR1 SGHRS, CDR2 YFSETQ. This CDR3 contains 17 residues. Trimming took 0 bases from V and 3 from J, leaving 13 bases between them. TCRdb reanalysed the multiplex PCR reads using MiXCR and keeps one entry per CDR3 protein. The table records 85,000 to 130,000 distinct CDR3 sequences, about 20% of them present only once. The data belong to a study of breast tumors, draining lymph nodes, adjacent tissues. Findings and limits, study-wide: Tumor repertoires ranked between lymph nodes and nontumor tissue in diversity, with V and J gene preferences.

The genes are TRBV5-1 and TRBJ1-6; D is possibly TRBD1 (6 bases). Source material: axillary lymph node tissue. The source of this sequence is a female donor with breast cancer. Some clones in this sample may be carry-over from other donors' samples. In nucleotides, the CDR3 is TGCGCCAGCAGCTTGGGCAGGGGCCTGGGCTATAATTCACCCCTCCACTTT. It yields the protein CASSLGRGLGYNSPLHF.